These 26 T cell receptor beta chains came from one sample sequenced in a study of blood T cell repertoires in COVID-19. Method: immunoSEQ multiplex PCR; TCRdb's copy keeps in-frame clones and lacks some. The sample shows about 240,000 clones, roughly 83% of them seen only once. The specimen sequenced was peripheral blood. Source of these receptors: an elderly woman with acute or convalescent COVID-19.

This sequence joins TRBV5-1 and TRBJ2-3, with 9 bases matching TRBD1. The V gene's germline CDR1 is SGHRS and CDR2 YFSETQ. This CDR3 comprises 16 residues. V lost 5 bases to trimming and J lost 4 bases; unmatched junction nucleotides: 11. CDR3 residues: CASRPGTGFLADTQYF. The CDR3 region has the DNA TGCGCCAGCAGACCCGGGACAGGGTTTTTGGCAGATACGCAGTATTTT. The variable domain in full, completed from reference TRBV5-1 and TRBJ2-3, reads KAGVTQTPRYLIKTRGQQVTLSCSPISGHRSVSWYQQTPGQGLQFLFEYFSETQRNKGNFPGRFSGRQFSNSRSEMNVSTLELGDSALYLCASRPGTGFLADTQYFGPGTRLTVL.

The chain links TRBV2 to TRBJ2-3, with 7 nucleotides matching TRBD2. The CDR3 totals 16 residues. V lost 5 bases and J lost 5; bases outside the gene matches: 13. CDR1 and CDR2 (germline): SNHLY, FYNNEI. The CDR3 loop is CASSILGAGKVDTQYF. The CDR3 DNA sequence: TGTGCCAGCAGTATTCTAGGAGCGGGGAAGGTAGATACGCAGTATTTT.

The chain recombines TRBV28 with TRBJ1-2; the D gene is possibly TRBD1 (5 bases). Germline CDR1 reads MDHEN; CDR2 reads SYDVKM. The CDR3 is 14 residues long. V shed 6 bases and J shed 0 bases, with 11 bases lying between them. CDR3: CASRGGATNYGYTF. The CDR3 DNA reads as TGTGCCAGCAGAGGTGGGGCTACTAACTATGGCTACACCTTC.

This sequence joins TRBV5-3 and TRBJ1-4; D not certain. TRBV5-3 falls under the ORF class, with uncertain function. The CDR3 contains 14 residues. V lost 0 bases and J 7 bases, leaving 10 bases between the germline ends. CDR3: CARSLACPGEKLFF. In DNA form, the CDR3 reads TGTGCCAGAAGCTTGGCATGCCCGGGTGAAAAACTGTTTTTT.

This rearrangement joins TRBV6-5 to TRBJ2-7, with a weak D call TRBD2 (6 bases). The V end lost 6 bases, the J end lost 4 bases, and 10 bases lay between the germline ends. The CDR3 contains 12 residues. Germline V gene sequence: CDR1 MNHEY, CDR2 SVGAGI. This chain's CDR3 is CASSPEGYEQYF. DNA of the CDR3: TGTGCCAGCAGCCCGGAGGGATACGAGCAGTACTTC.

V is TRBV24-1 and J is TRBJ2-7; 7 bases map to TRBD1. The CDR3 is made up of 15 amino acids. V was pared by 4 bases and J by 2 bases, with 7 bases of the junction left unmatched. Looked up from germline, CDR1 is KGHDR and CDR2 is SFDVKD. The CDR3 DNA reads TGTGCCACCAGTGACTCCCGGACAGGCGCCTACGAGCAGTACTTC. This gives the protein CATSDSRTGAYEQYF.

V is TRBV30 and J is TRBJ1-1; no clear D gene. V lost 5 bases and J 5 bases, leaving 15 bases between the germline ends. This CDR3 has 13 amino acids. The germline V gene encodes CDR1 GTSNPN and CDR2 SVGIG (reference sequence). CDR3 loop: CAWVRPPRTEAFF. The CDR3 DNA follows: TGTGCCTGGGTAAGGCCCCCGAGGACTGAAGCTTTCTTT.

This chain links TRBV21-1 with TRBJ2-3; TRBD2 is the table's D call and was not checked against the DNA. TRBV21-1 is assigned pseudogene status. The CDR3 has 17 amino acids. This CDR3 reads CASSTRTGGGNTDTQYF. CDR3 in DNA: TGTGCCAGCAGCACCCGGACGGGGGGGGGAAACACAGATACGCAGTATTTT.

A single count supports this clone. CDR3 loop: CASSTLRTGGFDTEAFF. In DNA form, the CDR3 reads TGTGCCAGCAGTACCCTACGGACAGGGGGCTTTGACACTGAAGCTTTCTTT. The chain uses TRBV28 and TRBJ1-1, with 11 bases fitting TRBD1. This CDR3 is built from 17 residues. The germline CDR1 and CDR2 sequences are MDHEN and SYDVKM. Trimming removed 5 bases from V and 3 bases from J; junction bases left unmatched: 11.

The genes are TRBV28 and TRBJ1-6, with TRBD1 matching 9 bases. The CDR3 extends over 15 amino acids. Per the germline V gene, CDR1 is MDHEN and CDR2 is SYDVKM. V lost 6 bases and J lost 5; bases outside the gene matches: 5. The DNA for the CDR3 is TGTGCCAGCAGCCGGCGGGACAGGGATAATTCACCCCTCCACTTT. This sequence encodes CASSRRDRDNSPLHF.

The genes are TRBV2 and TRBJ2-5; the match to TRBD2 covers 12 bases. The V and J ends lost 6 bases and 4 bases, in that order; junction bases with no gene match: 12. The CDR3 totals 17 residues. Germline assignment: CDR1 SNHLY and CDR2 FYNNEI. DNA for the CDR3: TGTGCCAGCAGGCCTTCTAGCGGGGGGGCCGGGGCAGAGACCCAGTACTTC. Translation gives CASRPSSGGAGAETQYF.

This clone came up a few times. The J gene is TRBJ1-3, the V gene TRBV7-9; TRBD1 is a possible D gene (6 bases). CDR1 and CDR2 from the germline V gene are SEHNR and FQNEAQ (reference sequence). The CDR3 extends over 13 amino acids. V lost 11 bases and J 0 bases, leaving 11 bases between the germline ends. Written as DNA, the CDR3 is TGTGCCGGACAGAGTTACTCTGGAAACACCATATATTTT. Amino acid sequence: CAGQSYSGNTIYF. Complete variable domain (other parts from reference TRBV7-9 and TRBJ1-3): DTGVSQNPRHKITKRGQNVTFRCDPISEHNRLYWYRQTLGQGPEFLTYFQNEAQLEKSRLLSDRFSAERPKGSFSTLEIQRTEQGDSAMYLCAGQSYSGNTIYFGEGSWLTVV.

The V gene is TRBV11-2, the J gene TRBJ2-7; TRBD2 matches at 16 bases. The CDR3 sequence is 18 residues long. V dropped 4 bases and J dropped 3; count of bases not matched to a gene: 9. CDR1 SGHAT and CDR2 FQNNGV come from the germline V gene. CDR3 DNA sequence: TGTGCCAGCAGCTCCTCCTCCGGGACTAGCGGGGGGGGCTACGAGCAGTACTTC. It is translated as CASSSSSGTSGGGYEQYF. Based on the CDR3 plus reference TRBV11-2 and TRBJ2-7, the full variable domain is EAGVAQSPRYKIIEKRQSVAFWCNPISGHATLYWYQQILGQGPKLLIQFQNNGVVDDSQLPKDRFSAERLKGVDSTLKIQPAKLEDSAVYLCASSSSSGTSGGGYEQYFGPGTRLTVT.

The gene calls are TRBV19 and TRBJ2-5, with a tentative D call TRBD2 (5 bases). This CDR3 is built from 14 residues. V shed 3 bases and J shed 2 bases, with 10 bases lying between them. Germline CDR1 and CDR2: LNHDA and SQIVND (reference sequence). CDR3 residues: CASSMTGVQETQYF. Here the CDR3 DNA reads TGTGCCAGTAGTATGACCGGGGTACAAGAGACCCAGTACTTC.

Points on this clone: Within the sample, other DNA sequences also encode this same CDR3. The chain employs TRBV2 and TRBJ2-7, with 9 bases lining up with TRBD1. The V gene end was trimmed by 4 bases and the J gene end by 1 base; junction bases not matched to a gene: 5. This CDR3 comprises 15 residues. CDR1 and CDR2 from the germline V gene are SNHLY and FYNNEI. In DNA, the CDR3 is TGTGCCAGCAGTGTGGCGGGACAGGGATCCTACGAGCAGTACTTC. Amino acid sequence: CASSVAGQGSYEQYF.

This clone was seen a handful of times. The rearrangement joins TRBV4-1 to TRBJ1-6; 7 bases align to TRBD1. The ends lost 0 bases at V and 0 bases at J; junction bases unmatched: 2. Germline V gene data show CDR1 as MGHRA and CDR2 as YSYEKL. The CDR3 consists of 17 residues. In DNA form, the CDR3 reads TGCGCCAGCAGCCAAGAGGGACAGAGCTCCTATAATTCACCCCTCCACTTT. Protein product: CASSQEGQSSYNSPLHF.

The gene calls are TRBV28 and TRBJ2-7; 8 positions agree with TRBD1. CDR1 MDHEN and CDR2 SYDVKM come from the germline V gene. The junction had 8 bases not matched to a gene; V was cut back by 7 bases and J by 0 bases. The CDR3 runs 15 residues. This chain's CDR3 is CASIEAGTGSYEQYF. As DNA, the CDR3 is TGTGCCAGCATCGAGGCGGGGACAGGCTCCTACGAGCAGTACTTC.

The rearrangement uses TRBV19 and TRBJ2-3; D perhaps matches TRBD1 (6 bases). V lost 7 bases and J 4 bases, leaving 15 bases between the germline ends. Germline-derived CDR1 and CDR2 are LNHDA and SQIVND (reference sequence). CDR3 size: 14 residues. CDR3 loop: CASNAGGGADTQYF. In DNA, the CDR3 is TGTGCCAGTAACGCTGGGGGCGGTGCAGATACGCAGTATTTT.

The CDR3 protein is CASSRSESSYNEQFF. The CDR3 DNA sequence: TGTGCCAGCAGCCGCAGCGAGAGCTCCTACAATGAGCAGTTCTTC. This chain joins TRBV7-9 and TRBJ2-1, with D hard to call. Trimming pared 5 bases from V and 0 bases from J, leaving 11 bases between. The germline CDR1 and CDR2 sequences are SEHNR and FQNEAQ (reference sequence). CDR3 length equals 15 residues.

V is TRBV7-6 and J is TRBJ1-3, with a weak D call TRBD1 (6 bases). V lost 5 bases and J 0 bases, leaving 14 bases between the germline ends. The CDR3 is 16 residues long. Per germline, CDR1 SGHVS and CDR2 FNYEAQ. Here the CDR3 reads CASSTGQKSSGNTIYF. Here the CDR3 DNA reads TGTGCCAGCAGCACAGGACAGAAGAGCTCTGGAAACACCATATATTTT.

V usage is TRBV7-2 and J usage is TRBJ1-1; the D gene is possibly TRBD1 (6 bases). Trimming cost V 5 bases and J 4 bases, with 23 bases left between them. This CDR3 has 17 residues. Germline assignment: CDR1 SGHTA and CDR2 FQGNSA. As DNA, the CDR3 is TGTGCCAGCAGCCCCTATCTACAGGGAAGGTGGAGCACTGAAGCTTTCTTT. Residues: CASSPYLQGRWSTEAFF.

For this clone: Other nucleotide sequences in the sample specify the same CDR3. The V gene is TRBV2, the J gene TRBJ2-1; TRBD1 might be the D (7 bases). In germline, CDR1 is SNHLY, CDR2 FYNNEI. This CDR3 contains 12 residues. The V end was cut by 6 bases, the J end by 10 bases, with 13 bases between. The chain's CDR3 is CASRPQGGEQFF. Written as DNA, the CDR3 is TGTGCCAGCAGGCCCCAGGGGGGAGAGCAGTTCTTC.

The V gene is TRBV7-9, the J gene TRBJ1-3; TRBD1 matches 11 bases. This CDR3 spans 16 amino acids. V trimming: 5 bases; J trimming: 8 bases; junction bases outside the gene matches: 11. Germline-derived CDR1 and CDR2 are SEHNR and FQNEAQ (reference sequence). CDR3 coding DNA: TGTGCCAGCAGCCCCCTCGGACAGGGGGCACGGTACACCATATATTTT. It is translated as CASSPLGQGARYTIYF.

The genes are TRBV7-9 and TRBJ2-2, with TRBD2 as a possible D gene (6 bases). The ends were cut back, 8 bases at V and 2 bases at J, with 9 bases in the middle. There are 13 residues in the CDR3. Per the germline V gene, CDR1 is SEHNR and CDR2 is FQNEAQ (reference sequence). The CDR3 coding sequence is TGTGCCAGCGGGGGGACCAACACCGGGGAGCTGTTTTTT. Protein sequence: CASGGTNTGELFF.

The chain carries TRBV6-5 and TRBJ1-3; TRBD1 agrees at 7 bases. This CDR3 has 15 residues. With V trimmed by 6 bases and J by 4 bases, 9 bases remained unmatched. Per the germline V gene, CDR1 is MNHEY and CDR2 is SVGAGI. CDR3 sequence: CASSYRQGQGNTIYF. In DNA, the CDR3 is TGTGCCAGCAGCTACAGACAGGGACAAGGAAACACCATATATTTT.

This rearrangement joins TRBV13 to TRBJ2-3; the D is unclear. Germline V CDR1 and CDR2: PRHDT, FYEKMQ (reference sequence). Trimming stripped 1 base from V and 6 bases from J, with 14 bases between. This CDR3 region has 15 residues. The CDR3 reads CASSLDGAAGDTQYF. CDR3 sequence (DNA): TGTGCCAGCAGCTTAGATGGCGCGGCTGGGGATACGCAGTATTTT.